Following are 9 T cell receptor beta chains from one sample sequenced in a study of cytomegalovirus exposure and HLA in healthy donors. Amplification used 60 Vbeta primers and 13 Jbeta primers. Measured with immunoSEQ multiplex PCR; TCRdb has only the in-frame clones, and not every one. Here the sample spans under 200,000 clones, about 80% being singletons. The sequencing sample was made of PBMCs. Receptor source: a woman aged 25-40 years in good health and CMV-seropositive.

The J gene is TRBJ2-5, the V gene TRBV7-2, with TRBD1 matching over 8 bases. The CDR3 has 13 residues. V lost 5 bases and J lost 5; bases outside the gene matches: 4. CDR1 SGHTA and CDR2 FQGNSA come from the germline V gene. The CDR3 loop is CASSPNRGETQYF. The DNA of the CDR3 is TGTGCCAGCAGCCCGAACAGGGGGGAGACCCAGTACTTC. The whole variable domain, remainder taken from reference TRBV7-2 and TRBJ2-5, is GAGVSQSPSNKVTEKGKDVELRCDPISGHTALYWYRQSLGQGLEFLIYFQGNSAPDKSGLPSDRFSAERTGGSVSTLTIQRTQQEDSAVYLCASSPNRGETQYFGPGTRLLVL.

The J gene is TRBJ1-2, the V gene TRBV7-8; possibly TRBD1 for D (5 bases). The CDR3 sequence is 16 residues long. Germline lookup yields CDR1 SGHVS and CDR2 FQNEAQ. V was trimmed by 0 bases and J by 8 bases, leaving 19 bases between them. The CDR3 loop is CASSLAGQQLTIGYTF. The CDR3 nucleotides read TGTGCCAGCAGCTTAGCGGGGCAGCAGCTAACTATAGGCTACACCTTC.

The chain combines TRBV19 with TRBJ1-1; no definite D call. This CDR3 contains 15 residues. Germline V gene lookup returns CDR1 LNHDA and CDR2 SQIVND (reference sequence). The ends were cut back, 7 bases at V and 0 bases at J, with 15 bases in the middle. This CDR3 is CASTARGGMNTEAFF. For the CDR3, the DNA is TGTGCCAGTACCGCCCGTGGCGGGATGAACACTGAAGCTTTCTTT.

The chain uses TRBV25-1 and TRBJ1-4; 9 bases fit TRBD1. The CDR3 spans 15 residues. V lost 6 bases, J lost 8 bases, and 10 bases stayed unmatched. Germline V gene data show CDR1 as MGHDK and CDR2 as SYGVNS. CDR3 nucleotide sequence: TGTGCCAGCAGCCCACCGGGACAGGGTGGGGAAAAACTGTTTTTT. As protein: CASSPPGQGGEKLFF.

This chain connects TRBV18 to TRBJ1-4; TRBD1 matches 8 bases. V was pared by 3 bases and J by 3 bases, with 9 bases of the junction left unmatched. The germline V gene encodes CDR1 KGHSH and CDR2 LQKENI. The CDR3 totals 17 residues. The CDR3 nucleotides read TGTGCCAGCTCACCGTCCCGGGACAGGTTCTCTAATGAAAAACTGTTTTTT. Amino acid sequence: CASSPSRDRFSNEKLFF.

CDR3 nucleotides: TGTGCCAGCAGCGTAGCCGGGGACAGAGAAAACATTCAGTACTTC. It translates to CASSVAGDRENIQYF. The chain has TRBV9 and TRBJ2-4, with 7 nucleotides matching TRBD1. Germline CDR1 is SGDLS and CDR2 is YYNGEE. The junction had 5 bases not matched to a gene; V was cut back by 0 bases and J by 5 bases. The CDR3 totals 15 residues.

This sequence joins TRBV23-1 and TRBJ1-1, with D unresolved. TRBV23-1 has ORF status, its function being uncertain. This CDR3 is built from 14 residues. Trimming shortened V by 2 bases and J by 0 bases, and 7 bases separated the two germline ends. As DNA, the CDR3 is TGCGCCAGCAGTCAACGAACAATGAACACTGAAGCTTTCTTT. Translation: CASSQRTMNTEAFF.

The V gene is TRBV19, the J gene TRBJ1-1, with D tentatively TRBD1 (6 bases). CDR1 is LNHDA, CDR2 SQIVND, per germline (reference sequence). The CDR3 has 14 amino acids. V was pared by 6 bases and J by 4 bases, with 15 bases between. CDR3 residues: CASSKGGVGTEAFF. CDR3 in DNA: TGTGCCAGTAGCAAAGGGGGGGTCGGCACTGAAGCTTTCTTT.

The chain employs TRBV4-1 and TRBJ2-3; TRBD2 agrees at 7 bases. The CDR3 consists of 17 residues. The germline gives CDR1 MGHRA, CDR2 YSYEKL. The V segment lost 3 bases and the J segment 4 bases; nucleotides outside the gene matches: 13. The CDR3 here is CASSHPFGGGVSDTQYF. CDR3 bases: TGCGCCAGCAGCCACCCCTTTGGGGGGGGAGTCTCAGATACGCAGTATTTT.